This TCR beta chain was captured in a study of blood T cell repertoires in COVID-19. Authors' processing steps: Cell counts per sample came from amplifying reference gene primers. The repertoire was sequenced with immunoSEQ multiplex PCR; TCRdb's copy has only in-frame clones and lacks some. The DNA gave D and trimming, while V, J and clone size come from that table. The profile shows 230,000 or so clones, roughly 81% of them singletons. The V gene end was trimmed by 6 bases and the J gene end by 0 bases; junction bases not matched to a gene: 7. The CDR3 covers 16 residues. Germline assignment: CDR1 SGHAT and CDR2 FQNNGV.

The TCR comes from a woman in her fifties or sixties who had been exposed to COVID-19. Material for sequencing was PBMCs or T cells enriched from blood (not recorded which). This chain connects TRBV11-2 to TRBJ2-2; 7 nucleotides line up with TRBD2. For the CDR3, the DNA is TGTGCCAGCAGGGGTAGCGGGTACCCGAACACCGGGGAGCTGTTTTTT. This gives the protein CASRGSGYPNTGELFF.